This T cell receptor beta chain was documented in a study of T cell responses to AZD1222 COVID-19 vaccine. Trimming cost V 7 bases and J 0 bases, with 7 bases left between them. In germline, CDR1 is SGHTA, CDR2 FQGNSA. The CDR3 length is 14 residues. Turning to this clone: As yet, its antigen is unknown.

Clones were read by immunoSEQ multiplex PCR, and TCRdb kept only the in-frame ones, dropping some. The sample holds more than 120,000 clones, almost 90% seen once. Study-level points and caveats: White British ancestry dominated among donors, who included more females, and clonal diversity was possibly underestimated. Nearly half of spike-specific TCRs reportedly go after variant regions that carry no mutations. Only a handful of individuals given AZD1222 were seropositive at baseline.

The chain recombines TRBV7-2 with TRBJ1-6; D gene unclear. The receptor was isolated from an adult who received the AZD1222 COVID-19 vaccine. Sequenced here: peripheral blood, sampled 28 days after the second AZD1222 dose. DNA for the CDR3: TGTGCCAGCACCCGATCCTCCTATAATTCACCCCTCCACTTT. As protein: CASTRSSYNSPLHF.